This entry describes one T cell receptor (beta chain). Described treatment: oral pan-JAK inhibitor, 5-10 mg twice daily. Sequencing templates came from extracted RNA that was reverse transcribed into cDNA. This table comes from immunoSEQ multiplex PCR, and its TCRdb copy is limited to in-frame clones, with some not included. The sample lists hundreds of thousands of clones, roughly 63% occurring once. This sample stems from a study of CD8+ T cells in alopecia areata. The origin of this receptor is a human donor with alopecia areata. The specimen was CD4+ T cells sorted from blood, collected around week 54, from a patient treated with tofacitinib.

CDR3 amino acids: CASSLRQANEQYF. The CDR3, as DNA: TGTGCCAGCAGCTTACGGCAGGCAAACGAGCAGTACTTC. The V gene is TRBV7-6, the J gene TRBJ2-5; D is unclear. The DNA end lines up better with TRBJ2-7; the J call may be wrong. Germline-derived CDR1 and CDR2 are SGHVS and FNYEAQ. This CDR3 comprises 13 residues.